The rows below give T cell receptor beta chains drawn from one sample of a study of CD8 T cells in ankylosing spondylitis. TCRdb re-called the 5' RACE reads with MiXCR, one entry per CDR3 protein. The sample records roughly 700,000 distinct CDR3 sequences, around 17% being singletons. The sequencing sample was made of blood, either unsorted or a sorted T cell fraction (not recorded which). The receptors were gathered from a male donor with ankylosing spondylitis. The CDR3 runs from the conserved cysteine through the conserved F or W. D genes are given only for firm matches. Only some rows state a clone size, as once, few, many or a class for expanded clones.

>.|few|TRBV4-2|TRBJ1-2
TGTGCCAGCAGCCAAGCCGGGGTAGGGAATGGCTACACCTTC
CASSQAGVGNGYTF
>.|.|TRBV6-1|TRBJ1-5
TGTGCCAGCAGACCACAGGATAGCAATCAGCCCCAGCATTTT
CASRPQDSNQPQHF
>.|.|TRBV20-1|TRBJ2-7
TGCAGTGCTAGGGACAGCGGACGCTACGAGCAGTACTTC
CSARDSGRYEQYF
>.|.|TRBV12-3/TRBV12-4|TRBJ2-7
TGTGCCAGCAGTTTACGGGGTAGGAACGAGCAGTACTTC
CASSLRGRNEQYF
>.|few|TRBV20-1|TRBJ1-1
TGCAGTGCCCTGGCCTACAGATTGAACACTGAAGCTTTCTTT
CSALAYRLNTEAFF
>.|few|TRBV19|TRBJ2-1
TGTGCCAGAAGGGACAAGCACTACAATGAGCAGTTCTTC
CARRDKHYNEQFF
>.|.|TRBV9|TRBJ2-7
TGTGCCAGCAGCGTAGGGGGGGCTGTCTACGAGCAGTACTTC
CASSVGGAVYEQYF
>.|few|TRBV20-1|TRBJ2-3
TGCAGTGCTACCAGTGGCGGAAGCACAGATACGCAGTATTTT
CSATSGGSTDTQYF
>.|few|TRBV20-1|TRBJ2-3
TGCAGTGCTAGTCTCTTCACAGATACGCAGTATTTT
CSASLFTDTQYF
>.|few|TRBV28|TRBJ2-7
TGTGCCAGTCAGAGGGGGGTAGACTCCTACGAGCAGTACTTC
CASQRGVDSYEQYF
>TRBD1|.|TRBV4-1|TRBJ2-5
TGCGCCAGCAGCCCGAGGGACAGAGAAGAGACCCAGTACTTC
CASSPRDREETQYF
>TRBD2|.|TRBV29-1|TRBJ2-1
TGCAGCGTTGGTTTAGCGGGGGGTATTTACAATGAGCAGTTCTTC
CSVGLAGGIYNEQFF
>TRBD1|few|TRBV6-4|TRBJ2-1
TGTGCCAGCAGTGGTATGACAGGGAAGTACAATGAGCAGTTCTTC
CASSGMTGKYNEQFF
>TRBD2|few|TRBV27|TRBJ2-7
TGTGCCAGCACCCCCCGGGGAGCGGGAGGCCCCTACGAGCAGTACTTC
CASTPRGAGGPYEQYF
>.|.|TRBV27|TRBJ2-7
TGTGCCTGCAGTGTTACGGGGGACTTAGGCGAGCAGTACTTC
CACSVTGDLGEQYF
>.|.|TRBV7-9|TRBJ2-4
TGTGCCAGCAGTCACGGAGTGGGGGCCAAAAACATTCAGTACTTC
CASSHGVGAKNIQYF
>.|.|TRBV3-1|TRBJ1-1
TGTGCCAGCAGCCCACTTGGGGGTGGTGAAGCTTTCTTT
CASSPLGGGEAFF
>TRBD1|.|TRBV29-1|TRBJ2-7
TGCAGCGCCATGACAGGGGAGAGACACGAGCAGTACTTC
CSAMTGERHEQYF
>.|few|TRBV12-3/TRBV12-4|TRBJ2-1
TGTGCCAGCAGTACGGGTACAGCCTTCAATGAGCAGTTCTTC
CASSTGTAFNEQFF
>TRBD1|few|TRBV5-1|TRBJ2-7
TGCGCCAGCAGCCTACCCGGGACAGGGAACTACGAGCAGTACTTC
CASSLPGTGNYEQYF
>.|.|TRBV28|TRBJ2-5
TGTGCCAGCAGTTTGAAGCGCTACCAAGAGACCCAGTACTTC
CASSLKRYQETQYF
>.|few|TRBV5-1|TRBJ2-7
TGCGCCAGCAGCTCGATTGGGCCCTCCTACGAGCAGTACTTC
CASSSIGPSYEQYF
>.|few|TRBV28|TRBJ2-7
TGTGCCAGCAGTTCCCCGGGCCTTACCTTCTACGAGCAGTACTTC
CASSSPGLTFYEQYF
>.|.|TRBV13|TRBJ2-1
TGTGCCAGCAGCTTTGGGTGGAATGAGCAGTTCTTC
CASSFGWNEQFF
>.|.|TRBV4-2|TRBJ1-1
TGTGCCAGCAGCCGGGGGAACATGAACACTGAAGCTTTCTTT
CASSRGNMNTEAFF
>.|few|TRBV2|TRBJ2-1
TGTGCCAGCAGTGAAGTCAGGGTGGCGCGGAGCGGTGAGCAGTTCTTC
CASSEVRVARSGEQFF
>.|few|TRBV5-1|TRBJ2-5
TGCGCCAGCAGCTTGTATTGGCAAGAGACCCAGTACTTC
CASSLYWQETQYF
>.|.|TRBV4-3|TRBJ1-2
TGCGCCAGCAGCCAAGATGTTGTCAGGACTAACTATGGCTACACCTTC
CASSQDVVRTNYGYTF
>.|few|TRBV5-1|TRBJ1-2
TGCGCCAGCAGCCCGGGGGGGCAGCCCGCTAACTATGGCTACACCTTC
CASSPGGQPANYGYTF
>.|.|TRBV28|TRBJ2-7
TGTGCCAGCAGTTCGAGGTCCCCCTACGAGCAGTACTTC
CASSSRSPYEQYF
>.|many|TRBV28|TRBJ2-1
TGTGCCAGCAGCTTACTGGCCGGGAGCTCCTACAATGAGCAGTTCTTC
CASSLLAGSSYNEQFF
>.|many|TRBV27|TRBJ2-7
TGTGCCAGCAGTTACAGCCCCTCCTACGAGCAGTACTTC
CASSYSPSYEQYF
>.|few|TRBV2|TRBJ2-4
TGTGCCAGCAGGGGGGGTGGGGCTATGTCCAAAAACATTCAGTACTTC
CASRGGGAMSKNIQYF
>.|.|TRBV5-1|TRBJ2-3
TGCGCCAGCAGCTTGCGGGTGGGGCCGGGACTGCAATACACAGATACGCAGTATTTT
CASSLRVGPGLQYTDTQYF
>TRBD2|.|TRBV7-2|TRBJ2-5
TGTGCCAGCAGTTGGGGACTAGCGGGATTTGAGACCCAGTACTTC
CASSWGLAGFETQYF
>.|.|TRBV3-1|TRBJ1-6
TGTGCCAGCAGCCAAGGGCCAGGGAAATCACCCCTCCACTTT
CASSQGPGKSPLHF
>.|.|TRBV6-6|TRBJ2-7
TGTGCCAGCAGACCCGGGCCCAGTTACGAGCAGTACTTC
CASRPGPSYEQYF
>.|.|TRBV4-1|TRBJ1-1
TGCGCCAGCAGCCTCTCTACAGGGCTTGGTACTGAAGCTTTCTTT
CASSLSTGLGTEAFF
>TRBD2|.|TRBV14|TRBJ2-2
TGTGCCAGCAGCCAAGGGGGACTAGCGGGTCTCACCGGGGAGCTGTTTTTT
CASSQGGLAGLTGELFF
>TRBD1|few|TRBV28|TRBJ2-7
TGTGCCAGCAGGCCAGAGGGGACAGGGGGGGTAGAGCAGTACTTC
CASRPEGTGGVEQYF
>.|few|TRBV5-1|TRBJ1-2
TGCGCCAGCAGCTTGGCGGGATCCGGGCTGGGTGGCTACACCTTC
CASSLAGSGLGGYTF
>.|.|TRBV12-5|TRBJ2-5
TGTGCTAGTGGTTTGGATTCGAAAACACCGGACACGCATAAGGAGACCCAGTACTTC
CASGLDSKTPDTHKETQYF
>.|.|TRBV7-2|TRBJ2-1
TGTGCCAGCAGCTTCCCCTCCAGGCGCCTGGAGCAGTTCTTC
CASSFPSRRLEQFF
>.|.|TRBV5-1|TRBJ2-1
TGCGCCAGCAGCTTGGGACCCTGGGTCGATGAGCAGTTCTTC
CASSLGPWVDEQFF
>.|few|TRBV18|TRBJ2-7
TGTGCCAGCTCACCACCGGTCAGCCAGACCTACGAGCAGTACTTC
CASSPPVSQTYEQYF
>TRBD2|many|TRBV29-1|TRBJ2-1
TGCAGCGTTGACGGGAGGGCTGAACTCTCCTACAATGAGCAGTTCTTC
CSVDGRAELSYNEQFF
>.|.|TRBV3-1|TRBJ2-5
TGTGCCAGCAGCCAAGGGACCAAAGAGACCCAGTACTTC
CASSQGTKETQYF
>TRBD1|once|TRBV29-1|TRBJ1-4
TGCAGCGTTGGTGGGACAGGGCGTGAAAAACTGTTTTTT
CSVGGTGREKLFF
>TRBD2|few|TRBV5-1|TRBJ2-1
TGCGCCAGCACGAGTCGAGGGACTACCAACAATGAGCAGTTCTTC
CASTSRGTTNNEQFF
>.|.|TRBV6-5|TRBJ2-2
TGTGCCAGCAGTTACGGGGCAACGGGCGGGGAGCTGTTTTTT
CASSYGATGGELFF